The 23 T cell receptor beta chains given below trace back to one sample, sequenced in a study of beta chain features in type 1 diabetes. The authors reverse transcribed all of the isolated RNA, so sequencing captured expressed TCRB transcripts. The repertoire was sequenced with immunoSEQ multiplex PCR; TCRdb's copy has only in-frame clones and lacks some. The table lists around 140,000 clones, 8.5% to 12% of them singletons. The specimen sequenced was naive CD4+ T cells from blood. All receptors come from a man aged 18 to 29 in good health.

The chain has TRBV5-1 and TRBJ1-1; 9 bases are a match to TRBD1. V lost 4 bases to trimming and J lost 4 bases; unmatched junction nucleotides: 8. Looked up from germline, CDR1 is SGHRS and CDR2 is YFSETQ. This CDR3 contains 15 residues. CDR3 in DNA: TGCGCCAGCAGCGCCTCGACAGGGGGTAGCACTGAAGCTTTCTTT. As protein: CASSASTGGSTEAFF.

A few counts support this clone. The rearrangement joins TRBV6-1 to TRBJ2-2, with 7 nucleotides matching TRBD1. Germline trimming cut 10 bases from V and 5 bases from J; bases unmatched to any gene: 4. This CDR3 spans 12 amino acids. Germline V gene data show CDR1 as MNHNS and CDR2 as SASEGT. CDR3 sequence: CATTGVTGELFF. CDR3 DNA sequence: TGTGCCACCACAGGGGTGACCGGGGAGCTGTTTTTT.

V usage is TRBV6-1 and J usage is TRBJ2-5, with TRBD1 matching over 10 bases. Judging by the DNA end, TRBJ2-7 fits better; the J call may be wrong. The CDR3 has 16 amino acids. The germline gives CDR1 MNHNS, CDR2 SASEGT. CDR3 amino acids: CASSEIRGTGAYEQYF. CDR3 nucleotide sequence: TGTGCCAGCAGTGAAATAAGGGGGACAGGGGCCTACGAGCAGTACTTC.

There are a few counts of this clone. The chain uses TRBV6-1 and TRBJ1-2; 8 nucleotides agree with TRBD1. The germline CDR1 and CDR2 sequences are MNHNS and SASEGT. CDR3 length: 14 residues. V shed 3 bases, J shed 6 bases, and the junction held 6 bases outside the gene matches. As DNA, the CDR3 is TGTGCCAGCAGTGACCTCAGGGGGCGCGATGGCTACACCTTC. Translation gives CASSDLRGRDGYTF.

This clone was recorded a few times. The chain combines TRBV6-5 with TRBJ2-7; TRBD1 might be the D (6 bases). The CDR3 spans 14 residues. Germline loops: CDR1 MNHEY, CDR2 SVGAGI. The germline V and J ends were trimmed by 2 bases and 6 bases, with 14 bases remaining between them. The CDR3: CASSYGLTGLEQYF. The CDR3 nucleotides read TGTGCCAGCAGTTACGGCCTGACAGGTCTCGAGCAGTACTTC.

This clone was seen more than once but under ten times. The chain uses TRBV6-1 and TRBJ2-3; a weak D match, TRBD2 (6 bases). Germline values: CDR1 MNHNS, CDR2 SASEGT. The length of the CDR3 is 15 residues. Trimming left V 6 bases short and J 4 bases short, with 17 bases between. CDR3 loop: CASRATSYSPDTQYF. The DNA for the CDR3 is TGTGCCAGCAGGGCAACTAGCTATAGCCCAGATACGCAGTATTTT.

Only a few counts were recorded for this clone. The rearrangement links TRBV7-2 to TRBJ1-5; D unclear. Germline CDR1 reads SGHTA; CDR2 reads FQGNSA. The CDR3 loop spans 15 amino acids. V shed 0 bases and J shed 6 bases, with 12 bases lying between them. Here the CDR3 DNA reads TGTGCCAGCAGCTTAGCTCCGGAGGCGGGTCAGCCCCAGCATTTT. It translates to CASSLAPEAGQPQHF.

V is TRBV19 and J is TRBJ1-5; 7 bases agree with TRBD1. The CDR3 contains 16 residues. Germline CDR1 LNHDA, CDR2 SQIVND (reference sequence). V lost 5 bases and J lost 2; bases outside the gene matches: 9. CDR3 DNA sequence: TGTGCCAGTAGTTTTACCGGGACAGTGGGCAATCAGCCCCAGCATTTT. It translates to CASSFTGTVGNQPQHF.

The table lists this clone with a few counts. V and J are TRBV15 and TRBJ1-1; no reliable D call. Trimming took 1 base from V and 2 from J, leaving 5 bases between them. CDR1 is LNHNV, CDR2 YYDKDF, per germline (reference sequence). The CDR3 contains 13 residues. The CDR3 sequence: CATSRAGNTEAFF. Here the CDR3 DNA reads TGTGCCACCAGCAGAGCAGGAAACACTGAAGCTTTCTTT.

This clone was seen only a few times. CDR3: CASSPSLAGAPYNEQFF. The CDR3, as DNA: TGTGCCAGCAGCCCGTCGTTAGCGGGGGCTCCCTACAATGAGCAGTTCTTC. The chain has TRBV7-2 and TRBJ2-1; TRBD2 aligns across 9 bases. CDR1 is SGHTA, CDR2 FQGNSA, per germline. V gave up 5 bases and J gave up 2 bases; unmatched junction bases: 10. This CDR3 has 17 amino acids.

This clone was observed a few times. V gene TRBV7-2 combines with J gene TRBJ2-3; 10 nucleotides match TRBD2. CDR1 is SGHTA, CDR2 FQGNSA, per germline. The CDR3 is made up of 14 amino acids. Trimming cost V 2 bases and J 11 bases; bases outside gene matches: 7. CDR3 in DNA: TGTGCCAGCAGCTTACTACTAGCGGGGACCCTGCAGTATTTT. Protein sequence: CASSLLLAGTLQYF.

Only a few counts were recorded for this clone. The chain joins TRBV19 to TRBJ2-3; D uncertain. Trimming cost V 3 bases and J 0 bases, with 4 bases left between them. The CDR3 extends over 13 amino acids. Germline values: CDR1 LNHDA, CDR2 SQIVND (reference sequence). The CDR3 loop reads CASSIPSTDTQYF. In DNA form, the CDR3 reads TGTGCCAGTAGTATCCCTAGCACAGATACGCAGTATTTT.

Only a few counts were recorded for this clone. The chain uses TRBV28 and TRBJ1-2; D not resolved. This CDR3 has 12 residues. Germline CDR1 is MDHEN and CDR2 is SYDVKM. Trimming took 8 bases from V and 8 from J, leaving 15 bases between them. This CDR3 is CASSTGLIGYTF. Here the CDR3 DNA reads TGTGCCAGCTCTACGGGGTTGATCGGCTACACCTTC.

This clone was seen a handful of times. The chain carries TRBV6-6 and TRBJ1-2; D possibly corresponds to TRBD1 (5 bases). V was cut by 2 bases and J by 6 bases, with 10 bases left in between. The germline CDR1 and CDR2 sequences are MNHNY and SVGAGI (reference sequence). CDR3 size: 13 residues. For the CDR3, the DNA is TGTGCCAGCAGTTACAGGGACTCCCATGGCTACACCTTC. Translating it yields CASSYRDSHGYTF.

The sample holds a few counts of this clone. This sequence joins TRBV10-3 and TRBJ2-7; a weak D match, TRBD1 (5 bases). This CDR3 has 14 residues. The V end was cut by 4 bases, the J end by 0 bases, with 10 bases between. The germline CDR1 and CDR2 sequences are ENHRY and SYGVKD. The CDR3 coding sequence is TGTGCCATCAGTGGGCAGGGCAGCTCCTACGAGCAGTACTTC. Translating it yields CAISGQGSSYEQYF.

V gene TRBV27 combines with J gene TRBJ2-3; 12 bases match TRBD2. Germline assignment: CDR1 MNHEY and CDR2 SMNVEV (reference sequence). The CDR3 covers 16 residues. Trimming removed 8 bases from V and 8 bases from J; junction bases left unmatched: 14. The CDR3 nucleotides are TGTGCCAGCGAACCACTAGCGGGGGGACGCGCAGGTACGCAGTATTTT. It is translated as CASEPLAGGRAGTQYF.

The CDR3: CASINDKYQPQHF. In DNA form, the CDR3 reads TGTGCCAGCATTAACGACAAGTATCAGCCCCAGCATTTT. The chain links TRBV6-6 to TRBJ1-5; no firm D call. Germline V lookup: CDR1 MNHNY, CDR2 SVGAGI (reference sequence). The CDR3 length is 13 residues. V lost 7 bases to trimming and J lost 5 bases, with 12 bases between them.

This clone has more than one count but fewer than ten. The chain joins TRBV5-1 to TRBJ1-2, with 8 bases identical to TRBD1. Germline CDR1 and CDR2: SGHRS and YFSETQ. This CDR3 contains 14 residues. Trimming cost V 0 bases and J 2 bases; bases outside gene matches: 0. The CDR3 nucleotides read TGCGCCAGCAGCTTGGACAGGGGGAACTATGGCTACACCTTC. This encodes CASSLDRGNYGYTF.

The rearrangement joins TRBV4-1 to TRBJ2-5, with unresolved D. Germline CDR1 MGHRA, CDR2 YSYEKL. The CDR3 is made up of 16 amino acids. With 1 base removed from V and 2 bases from J, the gap between germline ends came to 14 bases. CDR3 loop: CASSQAAALWQETQYF. For the CDR3, the DNA is TGCGCCAGCAGCCAAGCCGCAGCGCTTTGGCAAGAGACCCAGTACTTC.

This clone was picked up a small number of times. The chain combines TRBV5-4 with TRBJ2-1; weak D call: TRBD2 (5 bases). The CDR3 spans 19 residues. Per the germline V gene, CDR1 is SGHNT and CDR2 is YYREEE (reference sequence). V lost 4 bases to trimming and J lost 4 bases, with 27 bases between them. CDR3 amino acids: CASSLRGGYSWQAYNEQFF. Written as DNA, the CDR3 is TGTGCCAGCAGCCTCCGCGGAGGCTACTCCTGGCAGGCGTACAATGAGCAGTTCTTC. Using reference TRBV5-4 and TRBJ2-1 for the parts outside the CDR3, the full variable domain is ETGVTQSPTHLIKTRGQQVTLRCSSQSGHNTVSWYQQALGQGPQFIFQYYREEENGRGNFPPRFSGLQFPNYSSELNVNALELDDSALYLCASSLRGGYSWQAYNEQFFGPGTRLTVL.

This clone was seen a few times. The chain couples TRBV4-1 to TRBJ2-3; perhaps TRBD2 as D (6 bases). The CDR3 consists of 16 residues. V was clipped by 4 bases and J by 7 bases, with 21 bases between them. Germline lookup yields CDR1 MGHRA and CDR2 YSYEKL. The CDR3, as DNA: TGCGCCAGCAGCCGCGGGACCGACAATCTCCCCCATACGCAGTATTTT. Its protein product is CASSRGTDNLPHTQYF.

The rearrangement joins TRBV27 to TRBJ1-5; D unresolved. CDR3 length: 14 residues. V lost 5 bases and J 4 bases, leaving 12 bases between the germline ends. In germline, CDR1 is MNHEY, CDR2 SMNVEV (reference sequence). The CDR3 spells CASSPTVVNQPQHF. The DNA for the CDR3 is TGTGCCAGCAGTCCTACGGTTGTGAATCAGCCCCAGCATTTT.

This clone was found a few times. The CDR3 sequence: CASSSLEGLIYGYTF. CDR3 nucleotide sequence: TGTGCCAGCAGCTCCTTGGAGGGGCTAATCTATGGCTACACCTTC. The chain employs TRBV7-9 and TRBJ1-2, with a possible D match to TRBD1 (5 bases). Trimming cost V 4 bases and J 4 bases, with 16 bases left between them. The CDR3 contains 15 residues. CDR1 and CDR2 from the germline V gene are SEHNR and FQNEAQ (reference sequence).